This entry lists 3 T cell receptor beta chains sequenced from one sample in a study of T cell responses to AZD1222 COVID-19 vaccine. Produced via immunoSEQ multiplex PCR; TCRdb's table is partial and in-frame only. The sample consists of 150,000 to 200,000 clones, about 87% of them appearing once. Source: peripheral blood, taken on day 0 of AZD1222 vaccination. These receptors were obtained from an adult in good health.

The chain joins TRBV29-1 to TRBJ1-5, with D tentatively TRBD1 (5 bases). CDR1 is SQVTM and CDR2 is ANQGSEA in the germline V gene. The V gene lost 5 bases and the J gene lost 2 bases, with 13 bases spanning the gap. The CDR3 is 14 amino acids. The CDR3 coding sequence is TGCAGCGTTTCATTAGGGGACGGCAATCAGCCCCAGCATTTT. Translation: CSVSLGDGNQPQHF.

This clone was detected once. The chain combines TRBV5-1 with TRBJ1-2; 8 positions agree with TRBD1. CDR1 SGHRS and CDR2 YFSETQ come from the germline V gene. Germline trimming cut 4 bases from V and 2 bases from J; bases unmatched to any gene: 4. The CDR3 loop spans 14 amino acids. In DNA, the CDR3 is TGCGCCAGCAGCCCTGGACAGGGCAACTATGGCTACACCTTC. Amino acids: CASSPGQGNYGYTF.

This rearrangement joins TRBV7-2 to TRBJ2-7; D might be TRBD1 (8 bases). The V gene lost 8 bases and the J gene lost 7 bases, with 24 bases spanning the gap. The germline V gene has CDR1 SGHTA and CDR2 FQGNSA. This CDR3 contains 15 residues. CDR3 sequence (DNA): TGTGCCAGCGTCCCGGGGCCACAGGGGGGGAAGGAGCAGTACTTC. Translation gives CASVPGPQGGKEQYF.